This T cell receptor beta chain is drawn from a study of vaccination effects on CD4 cells after COVID-19. Study context: The second dose preceded post-vaccine samples by a median of 72 days.

Sequencing in the ViraFEST assay came after antigen-specific CD4+ T cells had been expanded with viral peptide pools, which were used to stimulate PBMC. Cells that had been cultured for ten to eleven days were the source of isolated CD4+ T cells. Vaccine administered to participants consisted of two doses of either BNT162b2 or mRNA-1273. Cultivation was performed at 1.5 million to 2.5 million PBMC per well with roughly 10 IU/ml IL-2 and roughly 9.9 ug/ml peptides added. With regard to this clone: Its target is not known.

Study-wide results and limits: Early timepoints after infection were absent, and convalescent patients were few in the study. In healthy vaccinees, only 1 of 255 vaccine-induced clones cross-reacted with common cold coronaviruses.

Assay: immunoSEQ multiplex PCR; the TCRdb copy retains only in-frame clones and omits some. The data contain approximately 12,000 clones, roughly 70% of them singletons. The germline V gene encodes CDR1 SNHLY and CDR2 FYNNEI. This CDR3 has 12 amino acids. V was cut by 11 bases and J by 2 bases, with 12 bases left in between. This rearrangement joins TRBV2 to TRBJ1-2, with D unclear. The specimen was CD4+ T cells from PBMCs cultured with SARS-CoV-2 spike peptides, collected after COVID-19 vaccination. The clonotype was recovered from a human donor who received a COVID-19 vaccine. The CDR3 bases are TGTGCCGGAGGATTGGGGAACTATGGCTACACCTTC. It yields the protein CAGGLGNYGYTF.